A selection of T cell receptor beta chains follows, all from one sample in a study of blood T cell repertoires in COVID-19. TCRdb's copy holds only in-frame clones and misses some; the assay was immunoSEQ multiplex PCR. The sample yields 270,000 or so clones, approximately 90% seen once. Input material: PBMCs or T cells enriched from blood (not recorded which). These receptors originate from a middle-aged man who had been exposed to COVID-19. Each CDR3 is given with its conserved first and last residue. Fields, in order: V gene, clone size, J gene, D gene, CDR3 protein, CDR3 DNA. A D gene is named only where the DNA matches it firmly. The size entry is marked missing in some rows and otherwise reads once, few, many or a size class.

TRBV7-6,-,TRBJ2-5,TRBD2,CASSLAHSASGETQYF,TGTGCCAGCAGCTTAGCTCATTCGGCTAGCGGAGAGACCCAGTACTTC
TRBV7-2,-,TRBJ2-3,-,CASSFGGSDTQYF,TGTGCCAGCAGCTTCGGAGGTTCAGATACGCAGTATTTT
TRBV7-7,-,TRBJ2-1,-,CASSLSDNNEQFF,TGTGCTAGCAGCTTATCGGACAACAATGAGCAGTTCTTC
TRBV23-1,-,TRBJ2-7,-,CASSPSIEVPGRSKRGYEQYF,TGCGCCAGCAGTCCGTCAATCGAGGTCCCAGGGAGGTCGAAGAGGGGCTACGAGCAGTACTTC
TRBV15,-,TRBJ1-5,-,CATSRSGGFGNQPQHF,TGTGCCACCAGCAGGTCGGGGGGGTTCGGCAATCAGCCCCAGCATTTT
TRBV24-1,-,TRBJ2-1,TRBD2,CATSDPSGRAGSEQFF,TGTGCCACCAGTGACCCTAGCGGGAGGGCCGGTAGTGAGCAGTTCTTC
TRBV11-3,-,TRBJ1-3,-,CASSLSVPSSGNTIYF,TGTGCCAGCAGCTTGAGTGTACCGAGCTCTGGAAACACCATATATTTT
TRBV9,-,TRBJ1-2,TRBD1,CASSSSGTGDGYTF,TGTGCCAGCAGCTCATCCGGGACAGGTGATGGCTACACCTTC
TRBV28,-,TRBJ1-5,TRBD1,CASSLYGTAQGPQHF,TGTGCCAGCAGTTTATATGGGACAGCGCAGGGGCCCCAGCATTTT
TRBV19,-,TRBJ1-2,-,CASSIETGASYGYTF,TGTGCCAGTAGTATTGAGACAGGAGCCAGCTATGGCTACACCTTC
TRBV7-9,-,TRBJ2-7,-,CAYASSYEQYF,TGTGCCTATGCCAGCTCCTACGAGCAGTACTTC
TRBV5-4,-,TRBJ2-3,TRBD2,CASSGPGTSGGDTQYF,TGTGCCAGCAGCGGTCCCGGGACTAGCGGCGGAGATACGCAGTATTTT
TRBV19,-,TRBJ1-4,-,CASTGIDRTREKLFF,TGTGCCAGTACTGGGATCGACAGGACGAGGGAAAAACTGTTTTTT
TRBV7-2,-,TRBJ1-3,-,CASTPGGAAGNTIYF,TGTGCCAGCACCCCCGGCGGGGCAGCTGGAAACACCATATATTTT
TRBV9,-,TRBJ2-7,TRBD2,CASSVVTGGEQYF,TGTGCCAGCAGCGTAGTGACGGGAGGGGAGCAGTACTTC
TRBV6-5,-,TRBJ2-7,-,CASRRTRTTGYEQYF,TGTGCCAGCAGGCGAACCCGGACTACGGGCTACGAGCAGTACTTC
TRBV3-1/TRBV3-2,-,TRBJ1-2,-,CASSLWRGSGYTF,TGTGCCAGCAGTCTATGGAGGGGAAGTGGCTACACCTTC
TRBV11-2,once,TRBJ2-7,-,CASSLSQFNSYEQYF,TGTGCCAGCAGCTTATCACAGTTCAACTCCTACGAGCAGTACTTC
TRBV7-9,-,TRBJ2-7,-,CASSQDSLHEQYF,TGTGCCAGCAGCCAGGACAGCCTCCACGAGCAGTACTTC
TRBV19,-,TRBJ2-1,-,CASSIASNNEQFF,TGTGCCAGTAGTATTGCTAGTAACAATGAGCAGTTCTTC
TRBV7-2,-,TRBJ1-3,TRBD1,CASSWTQGAGNTIYF,TGTGCCAGCAGCTGGACTCAGGGGGCTGGAAACACCATATATTTT
TRBV19,-,TRBJ2-7,TRBD2,CASSTGGVDEQYF,TGTGCCAGTAGTACTGGGGGGGTGGACGAGCAGTACTTC
TRBV3-1/TRBV3-2,-,TRBJ1-1,-,CASSQGPTQGAEAFF,TGTGCCAGCAGCCAAGGGCCCACCCAAGGAGCTGAAGCTTTCTTT
TRBV18,-,TRBJ1-6,TRBD1,CASSETGGLNSPLHF,TGTGCCAGCTCCGAGACAGGGGGCTTAAATTCACCCCTCCACTTT
TRBV30,-,TRBJ2-3,TRBD2,CAWSASGRDTQYF,TGTGCCTGGAGTGCTAGCGGGAGGGATACGCAGTATTTT
TRBV3-1/TRBV3-2,-,TRBJ1-6,TRBD1,CASSRLRDRNSPLHF,TGTGCCAGCAGCCGCCTCCGGGACAGGAACTCACCCCTCCACTTT
TRBV5-5,-,TRBJ1-1,-,CASSLSDWAGDTEAFF,TGTGCCAGCAGCTTGAGCGACTGGGCGGGGGACACTGAAGCTTTCTTT
TRBV18,-,TRBJ1-5,-,CASSPVGPDGDQPQHF,TGTGCCAGCTCACCAGTCGGGCCGGACGGGGATCAGCCCCAGCATTTT
TRBV15,-,TRBJ2-2,-,CATSRVIATGELFF,TGTGCCACCAGCAGAGTTATAGCCACCGGGGAGCTGTTTTTT
TRBV7-9,-,TRBJ1-2,-,CASTGPGWDGYTF,TGTGCCAGCACCGGACCGGGGTGGGATGGCTACACCTTC
TRBV18,-,TRBJ1-2,TRBD1,CASSPPNPDRAQGGYTF,TGTGCCAGCTCACCCCCAAACCCCGACAGGGCCCAGGGTGGCTACACCTTC
TRBV5-4,-,TRBJ1-2,-,CASSAGDGYTF,TGTGCCAGCAGCGCAGGGGATGGCTACACCTTC
TRBV28,-,TRBJ1-6,-,CASSDMGDSPLHF,TGTGCCAGCAGTGACATGGGTGATTCACCCCTCCACTTT
TRBV28,-,TRBJ2-6,-,CASLSGSGANVLTF,TGTGCCAGCCTCTCGGGATCTGGGGCCAACGTCCTGACTTTC
TRBV24-1,-,TRBJ2-7,-,CATSDPMSSYEQYF,TGTGCCACCAGTGATCCGATGAGCTCCTACGAGCAGTACTTC
TRBV28,-,TRBJ1-1,-,CASSSPGPNTEAFF,TGTGCCAGCAGTTCTCCAGGGCCGAACACTGAAGCTTTCTTT
TRBV6-5,-,TRBJ1-2,TRBD1,CASSMGDSYGYTF,TGTGCCAGCAGTATGGGGGACAGCTATGGCTACACCTTC
TRBV19,-,TRBJ1-1,-,CASSIVVGANTEAFF,TGTGCCAGTAGTATAGTGGTAGGGGCAAACACTGAAGCTTTCTTT
TRBV19,-,TRBJ1-5,-,CASSAVRRSNQPQHF,TGTGCCAGTAGTGCGGTCCGGCGAAGCAATCAGCCCCAGCATTTT
TRBV5-4,-,TRBJ1-1,TRBD1,CASTPKDRDDTEAFF,TGTGCCAGCACCCCAAAAGACAGGGATGACACTGAAGCTTTCTTT